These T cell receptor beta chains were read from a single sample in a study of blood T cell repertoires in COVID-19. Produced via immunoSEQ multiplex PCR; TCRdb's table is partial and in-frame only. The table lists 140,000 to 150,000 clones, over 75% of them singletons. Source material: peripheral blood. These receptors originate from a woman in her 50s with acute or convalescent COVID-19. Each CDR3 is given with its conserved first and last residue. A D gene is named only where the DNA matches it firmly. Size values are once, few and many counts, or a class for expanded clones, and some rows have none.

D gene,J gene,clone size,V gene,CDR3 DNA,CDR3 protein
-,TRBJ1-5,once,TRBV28,TGTGCCAGCAGTTGGACAGATTTAAATCAGCCCCAGCATTTT,CASSWTDLNQPQHF
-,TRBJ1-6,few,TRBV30,TGTGCCTGGAGTCTCGACAAATCACCCCTCCACTTT,CAWSLDKSPLHF
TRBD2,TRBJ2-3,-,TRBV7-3,TGTGCCAGCAGCCGAGCGGGGGTTGGCGGGGATACGCAGTATTTT,CASSRAGVGGDTQYF
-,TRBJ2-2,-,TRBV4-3,TGCGCCAGCAGCCTGGGGCCGGTCGGTGCGAACACCGGGGAGCTGTTTTTT,CASSLGPVGANTGELFF
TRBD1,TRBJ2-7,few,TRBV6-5,TGTGCCAGCAGTTACTCCAGAACCGGGACAGTCTACGAGCAGTACTTC,CASSYSRTGTVYEQYF
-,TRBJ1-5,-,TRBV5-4,TGTGCCAGCAGCTTTGGAGGGCCCGATCAGCCCCAGCATTTT,CASSFGGPDQPQHF
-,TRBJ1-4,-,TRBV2,TGTGCCAGCCACCGGGAGAAGGGCGCGGGTGAAAAACTGTTTTTT,CASHREKGAGEKLFF
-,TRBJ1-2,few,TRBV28,TGTGCCAGCATCACGCTTGGGGGGTTCTATGGCTACACCTTC,CASITLGGFYGYTF
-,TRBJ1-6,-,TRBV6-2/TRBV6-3,TGTGCCAGCAGTTGGGTTTCTAGTCGGAATTCACCCCTCCACTTT,CASSWVSSRNSPLHF
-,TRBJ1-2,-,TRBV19,TGTGCCAGTAGTATAGGAGGGTTCCTTTACTATGGCTACACCTTC,CASSIGGFLYYGYTF
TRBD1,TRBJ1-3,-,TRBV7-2,TGTGCCAGCAGCTTAGGACGCACAGGGGGTACTGGAAACACCATATATTTT,CASSLGRTGGTGNTIYF
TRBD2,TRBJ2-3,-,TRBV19,TGTGCCAGTATGCGAGGGCTAGCGGGGGGGCCGAACACAGATACGCAGTATTTT,CASMRGLAGGPNTDTQYF
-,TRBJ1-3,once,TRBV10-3,TGTGCCATCCGACCGGGGGACTCTGGAAACACCATATATTTT,CAIRPGDSGNTIYF
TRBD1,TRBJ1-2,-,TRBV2,TGTGCCAGCAGTGGAGGTAGGGGGCGAGGCTATGGCTACACCTTC,CASSGGRGRGYGYTF
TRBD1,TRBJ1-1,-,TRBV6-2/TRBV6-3,TGTGCCAGCAGTGGCACAGGGGGTCGTTGGACTGAAGCTTTCTTT,CASSGTGGRWTEAFF
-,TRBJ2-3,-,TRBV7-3,TGTGCCAGCAGCTTAAACGGCGGGTGGGCAGATACGCAGTATTTT,CASSLNGGWADTQYF
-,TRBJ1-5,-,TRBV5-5,TGTGCCAGCAGCTTGACCGGGAGCAATCAGCCCCAGCATTTT,CASSLTGSNQPQHF
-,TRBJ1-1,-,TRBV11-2,TGTGCCAGCAGCTTACTAGTTCGGGGGCGGGAGGCTTTCTTT,CASSLLVRGREAFF
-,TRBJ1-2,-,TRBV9,TGTGCCAGCAGCGGCGCGCAAAAAGGGGTGAGCTATGGCTACACCTTC,CASSGAQKGVSYGYTF
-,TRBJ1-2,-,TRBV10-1,TGCGCCAGCAGGCACCTGCGGGACTGCTATGGCTACACCTTC,CASRHLRDCYGYTF
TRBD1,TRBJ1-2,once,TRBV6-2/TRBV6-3,TGTGCCAGCAGTTCCCCCCGACAGGGCTCTGGCTACACCTTC,CASSSPRQGSGYTF
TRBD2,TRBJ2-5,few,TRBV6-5,TGTGCCAGCAGTTACCGGGCGGGGGGGACGGAGACCCAGTACTTC,CASSYRAGGTETQYF
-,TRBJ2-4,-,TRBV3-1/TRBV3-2,TGTGCCAGCAGCCAAGCTGCCGTTGACAGTAGGCGAGCCAAAAACATTCAGTACTTC,CASSQAAVDSRRAKNIQYF
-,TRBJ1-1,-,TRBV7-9,TGTGCCAGCAGCTATACGGGTACTGAAGCTTTCTTT,CASSYTGTEAFF
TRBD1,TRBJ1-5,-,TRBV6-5,TGTGCCAGCAGTCCGACAGGGCCGAGCAATCAGCCCCAGCATTTT,CASSPTGPSNQPQHF
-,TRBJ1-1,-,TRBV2,TGTGCCAGCAGGACCCCTGCGGGTTGGGGGGTGGAAGCTTTCTTT,CASRTPAGWGVEAFF
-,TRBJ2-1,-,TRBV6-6,TGTGCCAGCAGTTACTCGAGGGGGGGGAATGAGCAGTTCTTC,CASSYSRGGNEQFF
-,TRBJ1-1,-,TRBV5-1,TGCGCCAGCAGCCCCGAGGCAAAGTCAGCGAACACTGAAGCTTTCTTT,CASSPEAKSANTEAFF
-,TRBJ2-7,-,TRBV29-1,TGCAGCGTTGAATTGGCCGACTACGAGCAGTACTTC,CSVELADYEQYF
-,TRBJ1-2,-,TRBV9,TGTGCCAGCAGCGTAGGAGGACGGGATTTCGGTGGCTACACCTTC,CASSVGGRDFGGYTF
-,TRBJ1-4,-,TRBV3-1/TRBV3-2,TGTGCCAGCAGCCAAGCCGGGACTAAACTGTTTTTT,CASSQAGTKLFF
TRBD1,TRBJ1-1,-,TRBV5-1,TGCGCCAGCAGCTTGGGGGGACAGGGGCGCCGAGAGGCTTTCTTT,CASSLGGQGRREAFF